The entry below gives a single T cell receptor beta chain sequence along with its context. Its antigen is unknown. The sample is drawn from a study of vaccination and CD4 T cells after COVID-19. Study summary: Between diagnosis and the drawing of post-COVID samples lay a median roughly 100 days (range 35 to 161). Overlapping spike peptides of SARS-CoV-2, HCoV-NL63, HCoV-OC43 and HCoV-229E were used, and cells were stimulated with them. General study points: Spike mono-reactive status applied to 304 of 307 vaccine-specific clones in convalescent patients.

CDR1 is ENHRY, CDR2 SYGVKD, per germline. The CDR3 consists of 13 residues. Between the trimmed V and J ends, which lost 8 bases and 13 bases, there was a span of 18 bases. Cultured CD4+ T-cell DNA underwent Oncomine TCR Beta short-read sequencing. Via MiXCR, TCRdb re-called the PCR reads, giving one row per CDR3 protein. The top ten hold approximately 17% of the sample, which has around 19,000 distinct CDR3 sequences, 38% seen once. Regarding treatment: approximately nine-day PBMC culture with coronavirus spike peptide pools or control peptides (ViraFEST assay). The chain uses TRBV10-3 and TRBJ1-6; weak D call: TRBD1 (5 bases). The receptor comes from a human donor who received a COVID-19 vaccine. The material sequenced was CD4+ T cells from blood, cultured in vitro, taken before SARS-CoV-2 vaccination. CDR3 in DNA: TGTGCCATCGGATCCGTTCGGGGGGACCCCCTCCACTTT. Amino acid sequence: CAIGSVRGDPLHF.